The 24 T cell receptor beta chains listed next were all sequenced from one sample in a study of blood T cell repertoires in COVID-19. Libraries were prepared by immunoSEQ multiplex PCR; TCRdb keeps only in-frame clonotypes and omits some of them. The sample holds 450,000 or so clones; less than 95% are singletons and the top ten take about 0.63%. Sequenced: PBMCs or T cells enriched from blood (not recorded which). The receptors come from a man aged 18 to 29 who had recovered from COVID-19.

The rearrangement links TRBV5-5 to TRBJ2-7, with 11 bases that match TRBD2. Per the germline V gene, CDR1 is SGHKS and CDR2 is YYEKEE (reference sequence). The V segment lost 2 bases and the J segment 4 bases; nucleotides outside the gene matches: 8. The CDR3 spans 16 residues. CDR3 sequence: CASSLTSGSASYEQYF. The CDR3 bases are TGTGCCAGCAGCTTAACTAGCGGGAGCGCGTCGTACGAGCAGTACTTC.

V gene TRBV19 combines with J gene TRBJ1-5; 8 nucleotides line up with TRBD1. The germline V gene encodes CDR1 LNHDA and CDR2 SQIVND (reference sequence). The CDR3 runs 17 residues. V shed 5 bases and J 0 bases; nucleotides not matched to a gene: 9. The CDR3 DNA reads TGTGCCAGTAGTGTGTCAGGGGGCCCCTATAGCAATCAGCCCCAGCATTTT. Residues: CASSVSGGPYSNQPQHF. Variable domain in full (rest from reference TRBV19 and TRBJ1-5): DGGITQSPKYLFRKEGQNVTLSCEQNLNHDAMYWYRQDPGQGLRLIYYSQIVNDFQKGDIAEGYSVSREKKESFPLTVTSAQKNPTAFYLCASSVSGGPYSNQPQHFGDGTRLSIL.

The chain carries TRBV6-5 and TRBJ1-2, with TRBD1 as a possible D gene (6 bases). CDR3 length: 12 residues. Germline V gene lookup returns CDR1 MNHEY and CDR2 SVGAGI. V gave up 6 bases and J gave up 7 bases, with 12 bases separating them. The CDR3: CASRSTGSGYTF. The CDR3 bases are TGTGCCAGCAGGTCCACAGGGTCTGGCTACACCTTC.

V is TRBV5-8 and J is TRBJ2-5; D perhaps matches TRBD2 (5 bases). The CDR3 runs to 16 residues. Trimming took 3 bases from V and 5 from J, leaving 20 bases between them. Germline CDR1 and CDR2: SGHTS and YDEGEE. CDR3 sequence reads: CASSSDMKGEKETQYF. CDR3 nucleotide sequence: TGTGCCAGCAGCTCGGATATGAAGGGAGAGAAGGAGACCCAGTACTTC.

Concerning this clone itself: Other DNA sequences within the sample encode an identical CDR3. The chain links TRBV7-9 to TRBJ2-7; 9 nucleotides line up with TRBD1. The CDR3 has 15 amino acids. After removal of 6 bases from V and 1 base from J, the junction contained 7 bases not matched to a gene. In germline, CDR1 is SEHNR, CDR2 FQNEAQ (reference sequence). The DNA of the CDR3 is TGTGCCAGCAGTTCTGACAGGGGGAGTTCCTACGAGCAGTACTTC. Translation: CASSSDRGSSYEQYF.

The J gene is TRBJ1-6, the V gene TRBV3-1 (or the pseudogene TRBV3-2); D gene uncertain. The CDR3 is 15 amino acids. Germline lookup yields CDR1 LGHDT and CDR2 YNNKEL (reference sequence). V was trimmed by 0 bases and J by 7 bases, leaving 10 bases between them. The CDR3: CASSQEDWENSPLHF. The CDR3 DNA sequence: TGTGCCAGCAGCCAAGAAGACTGGGAGAATTCACCCCTCCACTTT.

The chain employs TRBV7-8 and TRBJ1-4, with TRBD1 matching 7 bases. Germline CDR1 and CDR2: SGHVS and FQNEAQ. The CDR3 length is 15 residues. Unmatched junction bases numbered 7, after V lost 2 bases and J lost 7 bases. The CDR3 coding sequence is TGTGCCAGCAGCTTAAGGGGGCGGATTGGTGAAAAACTGTTTTTT. Its protein is CASSLRGRIGEKLFF. The variable domain in full, with the rest retrieved from reference TRBV7-8 and TRBJ1-4, is GAGVSQSPRYKVAKRGQDVALRCDPISGHVSLFWYQQALGQGPEFLTYFQNEAQLDKSGLPSDRFFAERPEGSVSTLKIQRTQQEDSAVYLCASSLRGRIGEKLFFGSGTQLSVL.

J is TRBJ1-3 and V is TRBV9; 7 bases align to TRBD1. CDR1 SGDLS and CDR2 YYNGEE come from the germline V gene. CDR3 length: 15 amino acids. Unmatched junction bases numbered 8, after V lost 4 bases and J lost 4 bases. The CDR3 nucleotides are TGTGCCAGCAGCCCTGGAGGGACAGCCGGAAACACCATATATTTT. This codes for CASSPGGTAGNTIYF. The full variable domain, in which reference TRBV9 and TRBJ1-3 provide the parts outside the CDR3, is DSGVTQTPKHLITATGQRVTLRCSPRSGDLSVYWYQQSLDQGLQFLIQYYNGEERAKGNILERFSAQQFPDLHSELNLSSLELGDSALYFCASSPGGTAGNTIYFGEGSWLTVV.

The DNA for the CDR3 is TGTGCCAGCAGCTTGGCCATGACAGCCCACAATGAGCAGTTCTTC. This codes for CASSLAMTAHNEQFF. The rearrangement uses TRBV5-8 and TRBJ2-1, with TRBD1 as a possible D gene (5 bases). From germline, CDR1 is SGHTS and CDR2 YDEGEE. Trimming took 0 bases from V and 5 from J, leaving 12 bases between them. The CDR3 has 15 residues.

CDR3 coding DNA: TGTGCCAGCAGCTCCCCCCTAGCGGGTGAGAGCTCCTACGAGCAGTACTTC. Amino acid sequence: CASSSPLAGESSYEQYF. J is TRBJ2-7 and V is TRBV11-2; 8 bases match TRBD2. The V gene's germline CDR1 is SGHAT and CDR2 FQNNGV. The CDR3 consists of 17 residues. V trimming: 4 bases; J trimming: 0 bases; junction bases outside the gene matches: 11.

This clone appeared a single time. The chain carries TRBV6-5 and TRBJ2-7, with 15 bases identical to TRBD2. Germline CDR1 MNHEY, CDR2 SVGAGI. The CDR3 spans 15 residues. The V and J ends lost 6 bases and 6 bases, in that order; junction bases with no gene match: 6. The CDR3 coding sequence is TGTGCCAGCAGCCTGGGACTAGCGGGGGGTTCCGAGCAGTACTTC. Translating gives CASSLGLAGGSEQYF.

The V gene is TRBV21-1, the J gene TRBJ2-5; TRBD1 is the table's D call, not checked against the DNA. TRBV21-1 is a pseudogene. The CDR3 sequence is 12 residues long. The CDR3 DNA sequence: TGTGCCAGCAAGGGGACAGGTGAGACCCAGTACTTC. This encodes CASKGTGETQYF.

This chain uses TRBV4-1 with TRBJ2-2, with unresolved D. The CDR3 is made up of 15 amino acids. Germline V gene lookup returns CDR1 MGHRA and CDR2 YSYEKL. Trimming shortened V by 4 bases and J by 2 bases, and 11 bases separated the two germline ends. This CDR3 is CASSLTRANTGELFF. CDR3 nucleotides: TGCGCCAGCAGCCTGACACGAGCTAACACCGGGGAGCTGTTTTTT.

This clone was detected only once. This rearrangement joins TRBV20-1 to TRBJ1-2, with a possible D match to TRBD1 (6 bases). The CDR3 runs to 13 residues. CDR1 and CDR2 from the germline V gene are DFQATT and SNEGSKA (reference sequence). The V gene lost 3 bases and the J gene lost 5 bases, with 13 bases spanning the gap. The CDR3 here is CSASGGGAYGYTF. In nucleotides, the CDR3 is TGCAGTGCTAGTGGCGGGGGCGCTTATGGCTACACCTTC.

The CDR3 coding sequence is TGCGCCAGCAGCTTGGCAGGGCACAATCAGCCCCAGCATTTT. Translating gives CASSLAGHNQPQHF. V gene TRBV5-1 combines with J gene TRBJ1-5; a weak D match, TRBD1 (5 bases). CDR3 length equals 14 residues. CDR1 is SGHRS, CDR2 YFSETQ, per germline. V gave up 0 bases and J gave up 3 bases, with 7 bases separating them.

The chain is built from TRBV6-5 and TRBJ1-6; D is unresolved. This CDR3 region has 13 residues. V lost 7 bases and J lost 5, with 9 bases in between. The germline gives CDR1 MNHEY, CDR2 SVGAGI. Written as DNA, the CDR3 is TGTGCCAGCACTGGCAGAAATAATTCACCCCTCCACTTT. Protein: CASTGRNNSPLHF.

This chain links TRBV2 with TRBJ2-7; 7 bases line up with TRBD1. V lost 6 bases, J lost 2 bases, and 7 bases stayed unmatched. Germline assignment: CDR1 SNHLY and CDR2 FYNNEI. CDR3 length: 14 residues. CDR3 in DNA: TGTGCCAGCAGCGGGGACAGTGCCACCTACGAGCAGTACTTC. Its protein product is CASSGDSATYEQYF.

In the case of this clone: The junction differs from germline at one of its ends, possibly a read error. Other DNA sequences in the sample encode the same CDR3. V usage is TRBV13 and J usage is TRBJ1-1; maybe TRBD1 (5 bases). This CDR3 region has 14 residues. CDR1 is PRHDT, CDR2 FYEKMQ, per germline (reference sequence). The DNA for the CDR3 is TGTGCCAGCAGCCTAGGACACCTGAACACTGAAGCTTTCTTT. Translated, it gives CASSLGHLNTEAFF.

The chain carries TRBV27 and TRBJ2-7; D perhaps matches TRBD2 (5 bases). The CDR3 sequence is 15 residues long. Deletions cut 0 bases from V and 3 bases from J, with 12 bases between. The germline V gene has CDR1 MNHEY and CDR2 SMNVEV (reference sequence). CDR3 DNA sequence: TGTGCCAGCAGTTTATCGAGGGCGGAACACTACGAGCAGTACTTC. Amino acid sequence: CASSLSRAEHYEQYF.

The chain uses TRBV14 and TRBJ1-2, with 8 bases that match TRBD1. Germline-derived CDR1 and CDR2 are SGHDN and FVKESK. V lost 5 bases to trimming and J lost 2 bases; unmatched junction nucleotides: 16. CDR3 length: 18 amino acids. The CDR3: CASSAGTGPNSLNYGYTF. DNA for the CDR3: TGTGCCAGCAGCGCGGGGACAGGTCCAAATTCCCTCAACTATGGCTACACCTTC.

This clone was recorded only once. The V call is TRBV29-1, the J call TRBJ1-1; D might be TRBD1 (5 bases). Germline values: CDR1 SQVTM, CDR2 ANQGSEA. Trimming removed 4 bases from V and 2 bases from J, with 11 bases in between. This CDR3 has 13 amino acids. The CDR3 loop is CSVASGQNTEAFF. The CDR3 DNA reads as TGCAGCGTTGCGTCAGGACAAAACACTGAAGCTTTCTTT. The full variable domain, rest sourced from reference TRBV29-1 and TRBJ1-1, is SAVISQKPSRDICQRGTSLTIQCQVDSQVTMMFWYRQQPGQSLTLIATANQGSEATYESGFVIDKFPISRPNLTFSTLTVSNMSPEDSSIYLCSVASGQNTEAFFGQGTRLTVV.

The chain employs TRBV6-5 and TRBJ1-2, with 10 nucleotides matching TRBD1. Germline V gene sequence: CDR1 MNHEY, CDR2 SVGAGI. Trimming removed 3 bases from V and 4 bases from J; junction bases left unmatched: 2. The CDR3 covers 14 residues. As DNA, the CDR3 is TGTGCCAGCAGTTATCGGGACAGGGGCTATGGCTACACCTTC. This encodes CASSYRDRGYGYTF.

The chain recombines TRBV5-1 with TRBJ2-1; D is undetermined. Germline V lookup: CDR1 SGHRS, CDR2 YFSETQ. Trimming pared 4 bases from V and 10 bases from J, leaving 21 bases between. There are 15 residues in the CDR3. CDR3 loop: CASSPDTTGLYEQFF. In DNA, the CDR3 is TGCGCCAGCAGCCCCGACACGACCGGCTTGTACGAGCAGTTCTTC. The full variable domain, completed using reference TRBV5-1 and TRBJ2-1, is KAGVTQTPRYLIKTRGQQVTLSCSPISGHRSVSWYQQTPGQGLQFLFEYFSETQRNKGNFPGRFSGRQFSNSRSEMNVSTLELGDSALYLCASSPDTTGLYEQFFGPGTRLTVL.

The J gene is TRBJ2-7, the V gene TRBV5-4; TRBD1 is a possible D gene (6 bases). The CDR3 has 17 amino acids. The germline CDR1 and CDR2 sequences are SGHNT and YYREEE (reference sequence). V lost 0 bases, J lost 3 bases, and 19 bases lay in between. The CDR3 region has the DNA TGTGCCAGCAGCTTGGGGGGAACTGGACAGAGAGTCTACGAGCAGTACTTC. This sequence encodes CASSLGGTGQRVYEQYF.